A single sample is the source of the 4 T cell receptor beta chains below, sequenced in a study of blood T cell repertoires in COVID-19 (dated by TCRdb to the early 2020s). Library generation was performed with the immunoSEQ multiplex PCR assay. The source is immuneACCESS, and TCRdb retained only in-frame sequences with V and J called. Part of the clones is not carried over; for the studies checked, unresolved V genes explain less than half of this, and the remainder is unexplained. The table for this sample lists some 190,000 clones; approximately 86% of them were counted only once. The ten largest clones represent about 6.9% of the sample. The sample taken for sequencing was peripheral blood. The receptors stem from a man older than 75 with COVID-19, enrolled during active disease.

The chain combines TRBV5-1 with TRBJ1-1; 8 bases align to TRBD1. This CDR3 is 15 amino acids long. The junction had 4 bases not matched to a gene; V was cut back by 1 base and J by 2 bases. Germline CDR1 and CDR2: SGHRS and YFSETQ. As DNA, the CDR3 is TGCGCCAGCAGCTTGACAGGGGGTGTAAACACTGAAGCTTTCTTT. Protein product: CASSLTGGVNTEAFF.

This rearrangement joins TRBV6-1 to TRBJ1-1; D is perhaps TRBD1 (6 bases). The germline V gene has CDR1 MNHNS and CDR2 SASEGT. The CDR3 covers 18 residues. Trimming pared 0 bases from V and 1 base from J, leaving 18 bases between. The CDR3 DNA sequence: TGTGCCAGCAGTGAAGCGGCCTCCTCAGGGGCGGCGAACACTGAAGCTTTCTTT. Its protein product is CASSEAASSGAANTEAFF.

The chain uses TRBV2 and TRBJ1-4; the match to TRBD1 covers 7 bases. Per germline, CDR1 SNHLY and CDR2 FYNNEI. This CDR3 is built from 12 residues. Unmatched junction bases numbered 3, after V lost 7 bases and J lost 7 bases. The CDR3 sequence is CASNRDSEKLFF. CDR3 nucleotides: TGTGCCAGCAATAGGGACAGTGAAAAACTGTTTTTT.

J is TRBJ2-5 and V is TRBV5-6; D gene ambiguous. The ends were cut back, 2 bases at V and 3 bases at J, with 2 bases in the middle. Germline loops: CDR1 SGHDT, CDR2 YYEEEE. This CDR3 contains 11 residues. CDR3 residues: CASSFEETQYF. Here the CDR3 DNA reads TGTGCCAGCAGCTTCGAAGAGACCCAGTACTTC.